This record concerns one T cell receptor beta chain sequence. Its cognate antigen is unknown. Looked up from germline, CDR1 is MNHEY and CDR2 is SMNVEV (reference sequence). After removal of 5 bases from V and 7 bases from J, the junction contained 15 bases not matched to a gene. The CDR3 sequence is 17 residues long. The data were produced by immunoSEQ multiplex PCR, yet TCRdb's version contains in-frame clones alone and is incomplete. The data contain about 100,000 clones, under 90% of them seen just once; the ten biggest clones take up 6.3%. Mismatch repair deficiency was confirmed in all patients, by PCR or immunohistochemistry. The data stem from a study of PD-1 blockade in mismatch repair-deficient tumors. Study overall: Enrolled about 2012-2016, patients had progressing, pretreated mismatch repair-deficient cancers of approximately 13 types. Study-wide points: Rapid post-treatment expansion, then contraction, generally preceding radiologic response, marked tumor-resident clones.

The TCR sequence derives from an adult with mismatch repair-deficient cancer. Sample: peripheral blood, taken approximately 8 months after starting pembrolizumab. This chain joins TRBV27 and TRBJ2-2; 8 bases are a match to TRBD2. This CDR3 is CASSPTRGGFTGGELFF. The CDR3 DNA follows: TGTGCCAGCAGTCCCACCCGGGGGGGCTTCACGGGCGGGGAGCTGTTTTTT.